The T cell receptor (beta chain) under discussion was sequenced for a study of T cells in Graves' hyperthyroidism and ophthalmopathy. Study conclusions and caveats: In the analysis, a 13 V-J model separated ophthalmopathy from stable hyperthyroidism.

RNA transcripts gave rise to amplified TCR beta CDR3 regions. The HTBI primer set served for first-round RT-PCR of the TCR CDR3. TCRdb used MiXCR to reprocess the multiplex PCR reads, holding one entry per CDR3 protein. The sample records roughly 530,000 distinct CDR3 sequences, about 15% being singletons. This clonotype was picked up a small number of times. What it binds is unknown. The V gene's germline CDR1 is SGHVS and CDR2 FNYEAQ. This CDR3 contains 16 residues. Trimming took 3 bases from V and 4 from J; bases not matched to a gene: 8. Sequences were obtained from blood. The sequence came from a young woman with Graves' ophthalmopathy. This chain links TRBV7-6 with TRBJ2-1; TRBD2 matches 8 bases. This CDR3 reads CASSLGASSGYNEQFF. In DNA, the CDR3 is TGTGCCAGCAGCTTGGGAGCCTCTAGCGGGTACAATGAGCAGTTCTTC.